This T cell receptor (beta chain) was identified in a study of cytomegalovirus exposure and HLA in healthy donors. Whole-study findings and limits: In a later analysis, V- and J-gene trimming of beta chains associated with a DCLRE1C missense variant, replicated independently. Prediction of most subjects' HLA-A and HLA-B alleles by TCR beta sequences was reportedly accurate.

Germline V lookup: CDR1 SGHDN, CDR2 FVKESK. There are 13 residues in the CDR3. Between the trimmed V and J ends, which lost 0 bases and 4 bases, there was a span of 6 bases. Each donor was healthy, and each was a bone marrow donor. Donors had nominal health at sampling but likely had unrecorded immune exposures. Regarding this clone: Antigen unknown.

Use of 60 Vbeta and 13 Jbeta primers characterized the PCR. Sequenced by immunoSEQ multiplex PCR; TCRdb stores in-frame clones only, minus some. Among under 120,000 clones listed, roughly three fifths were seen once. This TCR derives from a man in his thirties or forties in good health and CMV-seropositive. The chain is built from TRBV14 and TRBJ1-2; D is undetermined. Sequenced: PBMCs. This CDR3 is CASSQDLSYGYTF. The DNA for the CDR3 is TGTGCCAGCAGCCAAGATCTTAGCTATGGCTACACCTTC.